The T cell receptor (beta chain) under discussion was sequenced for a study of OX40 agonist ivuxolimab in advanced cancers. About the research overall: Ivuxolimab, an antibody acting as an agonist of OX40 (CD134), was used to treat patients. Previous treatment with anti-PD-1, anti-PD-L1 or anti-CTLA-4 therapy was allowed; 40% had received some. In this trial design, patients received ivuxolimab intravenously at 0.01 to 10 mg/kg every 2 weeks.

Study observations and caveats: Certain nonresponding patients likewise had low normalized T-cell clonal expansion.

This CDR3 has 15 amino acids. The germline V gene encodes CDR1 SEHNR and CDR2 FQNEAQ (reference sequence). With V trimmed by 0 bases and J by 4 bases, 5 bases remained unmatched. TCRdb's table, derived via immunoSEQ multiplex PCR, lists solely in-frame clones and lacks some. The data hold fewer than 70,000 clones, with around 84% observed a single time. As regards this clone: The antigen remains undetermined.

Sequenced here: CD4+ or CD8+ T cells sorted from blood, sampled in a trial of the OX40 agonist ivuxolimab. This TCR derives from an adult with an advanced solid tumor such as melanoma, head and neck, liver or kidney cancer. The chain joins TRBV7-9 to TRBJ1-1; 7 bases line up with TRBD1. CDR3 loop: CASSLAAGGATEAFF. The CDR3 DNA follows: TGTGCCAGCAGCTTAGCGGCAGGGGGGGCCACTGAAGCTTTCTTT.